The 7 T cell receptor beta chains below all came from one sample that was sequenced in a study of CD8 T cells in ankylosing spondylitis. TCRdb re-called the 5' RACE reads through MiXCR, storing one row per CDR3 protein. The sample carries some 300,000 distinct CDR3 sequences, around 21% recorded once. Sequencing input: blood, either unsorted or a sorted T cell fraction (not recorded which). Source of these receptors: a female donor with ankylosing spondylitis or in good health (not recorded which).

The V and J genes are TRBV7-9 and TRBJ2-3; D remains ambiguous. The CDR3 runs to 15 residues. The germline CDR1 and CDR2 sequences are SEHNR and FQNEAQ (reference sequence). Trimming took off 1 base at V and 6 bases at J, with 14 bases between the two ends. CDR3 in DNA: TGTGCCAGCAGCTTAGAGTTCGGTCCCTCGGATACGCAGTATTTT. Its translation: CASSLEFGPSDTQYF.

The chain has TRBV20-1 and TRBJ2-1; 9 bases align to TRBD2. The CDR3 totals 15 residues. V lost 4 bases, J lost 7 bases, and 11 bases stayed unmatched. CDR1 is DFQATT, CDR2 SNEGSKA, per germline (reference sequence). CDR3 loop: CSATHGGRAGNEQFF. The CDR3 coding sequence is TGCAGTGCTACCCATGGCGGGAGGGCCGGGAATGAGCAGTTCTTC.

Many counts were recorded for this clonotype. The rearrangement joins TRBV10-3 to TRBJ2-5; D unclear. V dropped 2 bases and J dropped 1 base, with 2 bases sitting between them. Germline assignment: CDR1 ENHRY and CDR2 SYGVKD. The CDR3 runs to 12 residues. CDR3 DNA sequence: TGTGCCATCAGTGAGGGCCAAGAGACCCAGTACTTC. As protein: CAISEGQETQYF.

The rearrangement joins TRBV30 to TRBJ1-2; D remains unclear. V was clipped by 4 bases and J by 4 bases, with 10 bases between them. CDR3 size: 12 residues. CDR1 is GTSNPN and CDR2 is SVGIG in the germline V gene (reference sequence). In DNA form, the CDR3 reads TGTGCCTGGACCACCCGCGGCTATGGCTACACCTTC. It translates to CAWTTRGYGYTF.

The chain joins TRBV28 to TRBJ2-4, with no clear D. V lost 7 bases, J lost 1 base, and 5 bases lay in between. CDR3 length: 12 amino acids. In germline, CDR1 is MDHEN, CDR2 SYDVKM. CDR3 residues: CASNTAKNIQYF. The CDR3 coding sequence is TGTGCCAGCAATACTGCCAAAAACATTCAGTACTTC.

This clonotype was observed a single time. The chain joins TRBV25-1 to TRBJ2-2; D remains ambiguous. Trimming removed 1 base at V and 6 bases at J, with 3 bases between. Germline CDR1 and CDR2: MGHDK and SYGVNS. The CDR3 spans 12 residues. The CDR3 sequence: CASSESPGELFF. In DNA form, the CDR3 reads TGTGCCAGCAGTGAATCGCCCGGGGAGCTGTTTTTT.

The chain combines TRBV12-3 or TRBV12-4 with TRBJ1-5; no clear D. The V end lost 6 bases, the J end lost 9 bases, and 15 bases lay between the germline ends. This CDR3 has 13 residues. The CDR3 loop is CASSPGPHSPQHF. The CDR3 region has the DNA TGTGCCAGCAGCCCCGGGCCTCATTCGCCCCAGCATTTT.